This T cell receptor (beta chain) emerged from a study of T cells in Graves' hyperthyroidism and ophthalmopathy. Study as a whole: Peripheral blood samples were taken at initial diagnosis, prior to any treatment.

Researchers took RNA transcripts and amplified the TCR beta CDR3 regions from them. HTBI primers drove first-round RT-PCR of the TCR CDR3. MiXCR, run by TCRdb on the multiplex PCR reads, gives a single entry per CDR3 protein. Among a few hundred thousand distinct CDR3 sequences, more than 12% were seen once, and the ten largest hold about 31%. Patients having uncontrolled infection, another autoimmune disease, pregnancy or lactation were not included. Diagnoses were made from clinical symptoms, serum measures (thyroxine and TRAb), thyroid ultrasound and orbital computed tomography. This clonotype has a handful of counts. What it binds is not known. Findings and caveats of the study: Also found in blood were most expanded thyroid clonotypes above 0.001.

Sequenced: blood. The receptor's source is a woman between 25 and 40 years old with Graves' hyperthyroidism.

The CDR3 protein is CSARGGRAYEQYF. The CDR3 DNA is TGCAGTGCTAGAGGCGGGAGGGCCTACGAGCAGTACTTC. V is TRBV20-1 and J is TRBJ2-7, with 9 nucleotides matching TRBD2. V lost 1 base and J lost 2; bases outside the gene matches: 0. Germline V lookup: CDR1 DFQATT, CDR2 SNEGSKA (reference sequence). This CDR3 has 13 residues.